This is a list of T cell receptor beta chains from one sample in a study of T cell repertoires in cytomegalovirus infection. TCRdb ran MiXCR on the reads and lists one entry per CDR3 protein. The sample lists 560,000 or so distinct CDR3 sequences; 16% were seen once. The sample comprised CD8+ T cells from PBMCs. The receptor source for this set is a human donor in good health (CMV status not recorded). Some clones in this sample may be carry-over from other donors' samples. Both conserved end residues are part of each CDR3. A D gene is named only where the DNA matches it firmly. The listing skips clone size in some rows; elsewhere it reads once, few, many or a size class.

v_call	d_call	j_call	clone_size	cdr3_aa	cdr3_nt
TRBV28	-	TRBJ2-1	few	CASRTGLLRESSHNEQFF	TGTGCCAGCCGTACGGGGCTTCTACGGGAGTCGTCCCACAATGAGCAGTTCTTC
TRBV25-1	-	TRBJ2-5	-	CASSDPEGPRVQETQYF	TGTGCCAGCAGTGATCCCGAGGGACCACGGGTTCAAGAGACCCAGTACTTC
TRBV7-9	-	TRBJ2-5	many	CASSRIRQSNQETQYF	TGTGCCAGCAGTCGAATTAGACAGTCTAACCAAGAGACCCAGTACTTC
TRBV4-2	TRBD1	TRBJ2-2	many	CASSQTGMDRGIGELFF	TGTGCCAGCAGCCAAACCGGGATGGACAGGGGAATCGGGGAGCTGTTTTTT
TRBV23-1	TRBD1	TRBJ1-5	few	CASERTGERRNQPQHF	TGCGCCAGCGAACGGACAGGGGAGCGTCGCAATCAGCCCCAGCATTTT
TRBV30	TRBD1	TRBJ1-6	-	CAWSVMNLVGQDNSPLHF	TGTGCCTGGAGTGTAATGAATCTCGTCGGACAGGATAATTCACCCCTCCACTTT
TRBV27	TRBD2	TRBJ2-1	-	CASEGTSSREQFF	TGTGCCAGTGAAGGGACTAGTAGTCGCGAGCAGTTCTTC
TRBV6-1	-	TRBJ1-1	many	CASSEGWRLNTEAFF	TGTGCCAGCAGTGAAGGTTGGCGGTTGAACACTGAAGCTTTCTTT
TRBV4-1	TRBD1	TRBJ1-1	few	CASSQGTGGSTEAFF	TGCGCCAGCAGCCAAGGGACAGGAGGTAGCACTGAAGCTTTCTTT
TRBV11-2	-	TRBJ2-5	many	CASSLSHNQETQYF	TGTGCCAGCAGCTTAAGCCATAATCAAGAGACCCAGTACTTC
TRBV7-9	-	TRBJ2-7	many	CASSLGADYEQYF	TGTGCCAGCAGCTTAGGGGCGGACTACGAGCAGTACTTC
TRBV5-6	TRBD1	TRBJ1-1	-	CASSLSTGESTEAFF	TGTGCCAGCAGCCTTTCGACAGGGGAGTCCACTGAAGCTTTCTTT
TRBV7-2	-	TRBJ2-1	many	CASSLGGTGNEQFF	TGTGCCAGCAGCTTAGGTGGCACGGGGAATGAGCAGTTCTTC
TRBV25-1	-	TRBJ2-3	few	CASSEGGPTDTQYF	TGTGCCAGCAGTGAAGGGGGCCCCACAGATACGCAGTATTTT
TRBV20-1	-	TRBJ2-1	few	CSARPVTLNEQFF	TGCAGTGCTAGACCGGTGACCTTAAATGAGCAGTTCTTC
TRBV2	-	TRBJ2-7	-	CASSEIRGRDGNEQYF	TGTGCCAGCAGTGAAATTAGGGGCAGGGATGGTAACGAGCAGTACTTC
TRBV7-9	-	TRBJ2-2	many	CASSLRTESPTGELFF	TGTGCCAGCAGCTTAAGGACTGAGAGCCCCACCGGGGAGCTGTTTTTT
TRBV27	-	TRBJ1-4	few	CASSLRWDLGEKLFF	TGTGCCAGCAGTTTAAGGTGGGATTTAGGGGAAAAACTGTTTTTT
TRBV6-5	-	TRBJ2-5	many	CASSYSLDPETQYF	TGTGCCAGCAGTTACTCCCTAGATCCCGAGACCCAGTACTTC
TRBV6-5	-	TRBJ2-1	many	CASSYYTGTYNEQFF	TGTGCCAGCAGTTACTACACAGGGACTTACAATGAGCAGTTCTTC
TRBV7-2	TRBD1	TRBJ1-2	many	CASSLVGQGALGYTF	TGTGCCAGCAGCTTAGTGGGACAGGGGGCTTTAGGCTACACCTTC
TRBV9	-	TRBJ2-7	-	CASSAPDRSYEQYF	TGTGCCAGCAGCGCGCCGGACAGATCCTACGAGCAGTACTTC